One and the same sample provided the 15 T cell receptor beta chains below, sequenced in a study of blood T cell repertoires in COVID-19. Some clones are missing from TCRdb's copy, which holds only in-frame ones; the method was immunoSEQ multiplex PCR. This table holds 170,000 or so clones, 85% to 90% found once. Sample: peripheral blood. Every receptor here comes from a man between 50 and 59 years old with active or convalescent COVID-19.

In this sample, this clone turned up once. The chain has TRBV24-1 and TRBJ2-7, with 7 positions matching TRBD2. The CDR3 contains 15 residues. CDR1 and CDR2 (germline): KGHDR, SFDVKD. After removal of 3 bases from V and 0 bases from J, the junction contained 4 bases not matched to a gene. As DNA, the CDR3 is TGTGCCACCAGTGATGGGGGGGGACTCTCCTACGAGCAGTACTTC. Translated, it gives CATSDGGGLSYEQYF.

V usage is TRBV10-3 and J usage is TRBJ2-7; no firm D call. Germline CDR1 reads ENHRY; CDR2 reads SYGVKD. V was pared by 0 bases and J by 2 bases, with 11 bases between. The CDR3 loop spans 15 amino acids. The CDR3 nucleotides read TGTGCCATCAGTGAGTCGAACAGTGGCACCTACGAGCAGTACTTC. Its protein is CAISESNSGTYEQYF.

This chain connects TRBV29-1 to TRBJ2-5; 13 nucleotides match TRBD2. Germline values: CDR1 SQVTM, CDR2 ANQGSEA. CDR3 length: 14 amino acids. Trimming at V came to 6 bases and at J to 5 bases, leaving 6 bases not matched to a gene. The CDR3 reads CSVDGTSGAETQYF. The CDR3, as DNA: TGCAGCGTAGACGGGACTAGCGGGGCGGAGACCCAGTACTTC.

The chain uses TRBV7-3 and TRBJ1-2; the match to TRBD1 covers 9 bases. The CDR3 is 13 amino acids. Germline CDR1 is SGHTA and CDR2 is FQGTGA. With V trimmed by 4 bases and J by 6 bases, 3 bases remained unmatched. In nucleotides, the CDR3 is TGTGCCAGCAGCTCCCGGACAGGGGATGGCTACACCTTC. It translates to CASSSRTGDGYTF.

This chain links TRBV10-3 with TRBJ2-2; D is possibly TRBD1 (7 bases). Trimming removed 10 bases at V and 3 bases at J, with 12 bases between. The CDR3 loop spans 13 amino acids. CDR1 and CDR2 (germline): ENHRY, SYGVKD. CDR3 region: CATRRGDTGELFF. The CDR3, as DNA: TGTGCCACCCGCAGGGGGGACACCGGGGAGCTGTTTTTT.

V is TRBV19 and J is TRBJ1-5; 7 bases are shared with TRBD1. After removal of 0 bases from V and 2 bases from J, the junction contained 1 base not matched to a gene. CDR1 and CDR2 (germline): LNHDA, SQIVND (reference sequence). This CDR3 contains 15 residues. The CDR3 reads CASSIEGTGNQPQHF. The CDR3 DNA sequence: TGTGCCAGTAGTATAGAAGGGACAGGCAATCAGCCCCAGCATTTT.

The CDR3 loop is CASSFRIPGADSPLHF. CDR3 DNA sequence: TGTGCCAGCAGCTTTAGGATTCCAGGGGCGGACTCACCCCTCCACTTT. The chain combines TRBV7-2 with TRBJ1-6; tentative D call: TRBD1 (6 bases). The CDR3 runs 16 residues. V shed 3 bases and J shed 10 bases, with 19 bases lying between them. Germline V CDR1 and CDR2: SGHTA, FQGNSA.

This clone was observed a single time. The V gene is TRBV10-2, the J gene TRBJ2-1; no clear D gene. Trimming shortened V by 3 bases and J by 9 bases, and 21 bases separated the two germline ends. The CDR3 covers 16 residues. In germline, CDR1 is WSHSY, CDR2 SAAADI. CDR3 amino acids: CASSDLGIVTMGEQFF. The CDR3 nucleotides are TGCGCCAGCAGTGACTTAGGAATAGTGACAATGGGTGAGCAGTTCTTC.

The chain links TRBV6-1 to TRBJ1-5; TRBD1 matches at 8 bases. The CDR3 runs 17 residues. Germline V CDR1 and CDR2: MNHNS, SASEGT. The junction had 5 bases not matched to a gene; V was cut back by 1 base and J by 0 bases. Written as DNA, the CDR3 is TGTGCCAGCAGTGAAGAGGGCAGGGGGCTTAGCAATCAGCCCCAGCATTTT. It encodes CASSEEGRGLSNQPQHF.

The chain recombines TRBV18 with TRBJ1-4; D may be TRBD1 (5 bases). Deletions cut 1 base from V and 3 bases from J, with 9 bases between. This CDR3 has 15 amino acids. The germline CDR1 and CDR2 sequences are KGHSH and LQKENI. The chain's CDR3 is CASSPRQGPNEKLFF. The DNA of the CDR3 is TGTGCCAGCTCACCACGGCAGGGTCCTAATGAAAAACTGTTTTTT.

V usage is TRBV19 and J usage is TRBJ1-5; TRBD1 agrees at 7 bases. Per the germline V gene, CDR1 is LNHDA and CDR2 is SQIVND (reference sequence). The CDR3 covers 15 residues. V was pared by 5 bases and J by 4 bases, with 8 bases of the junction left unmatched. The CDR3 DNA reads TGTGCCAGTAGTCGATCAGGGGGTACGAATCAGCCCCAGCATTTT. This encodes CASSRSGGTNQPQHF.

This clone was detected once. This chain connects TRBV5-8 to TRBJ1-3; D remains ambiguous. Per the germline V gene, CDR1 is SGHTS and CDR2 is YDEGEE. The CDR3 sequence is 12 residues long. Between the trimmed V and J ends, which lost 5 bases and 0 bases, there was a span of 3 bases. The CDR3 DNA reads as TGTGCCAGCAGTTACTCTGGAAACACCATATATTTT. Encoded protein: CASSYSGNTIYF.

The V gene is TRBV4-2, the J gene TRBJ2-1; 8 nucleotides match TRBD2. V shed 2 bases and J 2 bases; nucleotides not matched to a gene: 14. The germline CDR1 and CDR2 sequences are LGHNA and YNFKEQ. The CDR3 sequence is 19 residues long. In nucleotides, the CDR3 is TGTGCCAGCAGCCAATATGGGCGCATGTCCGGGGGGGCCTACAATGAGCAGTTCTTC. Translation: CASSQYGRMSGGAYNEQFF.

The CDR3 region has the DNA TGTGCCAGCAGCCCTAGCGGGGGCCCCTCCGAGACGCAGTATTTT. Its translation is CASSPSGGPSETQYF. This rearrangement joins TRBV5-4 to TRBJ2-3; 10 nucleotides line up with TRBD2. J lost 9 bases, V lost 4 bases, and 11 bases had no gene match. The CDR3 is made up of 15 amino acids. From germline, CDR1 is SGHNT and CDR2 YYREEE (reference sequence).

The V call is TRBV4-1, the J call TRBJ2-1, with 13 nucleotides matching TRBD2. V lost 4 bases, J lost 4 bases, and 1 base stayed unmatched. This CDR3 is 15 amino acids long. Germline V gives CDR1 MGHRA, CDR2 YSYEKL. The DNA for the CDR3 is TGCGCCAGCAGCCCGGGACTAGCGGGGTACAATGAGCAGTTCTTC. Amino acid sequence: CASSPGLAGYNEQFF.